This T cell receptor (beta chain) was sequenced in a study of shared clonotypes between healthy human individuals. Study as a whole: The study enrolled two women and a few men aged 18 to 49. Whole-study results and caveats: Generation probabilities of non-shared clonotypes were lower (relative to those shared by all four donors). Blood alone was sampled, and tissue repertoires likely differ. With few donors, the genetic and exposure-history diversity represented was limited.

This table comes from immunoSEQ multiplex PCR, and its TCRdb copy is limited to in-frame clones, with some not included. The sample holds about 2.2 million clones; roughly 93% are singletons and the top ten take about 1.7%. The CDR3 extends over 12 amino acids. Trimming left V 3 bases short and J 6 bases short, with 9 bases between. CDR1 is MDHEN and CDR2 is SYDVKM in the germline V gene. Terminally differentiated effector memory CD45RA+ cells were excluded from the naive CD8 cells, which were CD45RO-negative and positively selected for CCR7. As for this clone: Its antigen is not known.

Material: naive CD8+ T cells from PBMCs. The V and J genes are TRBV28 and TRBJ2-7; D is unresolved. The receptor comes from a man aged 18 to 29 in good health. Some clones in this sample may be carry-over from other donors' samples. CDR3 sequence reads: CASSFFRIEQYF. In DNA form, the CDR3 reads TGTGCCAGCAGTTTTTTCCGCATCGAGCAGTACTTC.